The rows below give T cell receptor beta chains drawn from one sample of a study of OX40 agonist ivuxolimab in advanced cancers. Using immunoSEQ multiplex PCR, the repertoire was profiled, and TCRdb retains in-frame clones only, with some absent. The profile covers about 7,900 clones, with roughly nine tenths appearing a single time and less than 30% taken by the ten largest. This material consisted of CD4+ or CD8+ T cells sorted from blood, taken in a trial of the OX40 agonist ivuxolimab. The receptors stem from an adult with an advanced solid tumor such as melanoma, head and neck, liver or kidney cancer. Each CDR3 is given with its conserved first and last residue. Each record gives: V gene, J gene, D gene, clone size, CDR3 DNA, CDR3 protein. D genes are given only for firm matches. Clone size appears in some rows only: once, few, many, or a class for an expanded clone.

V: TRBV9
J: TRBJ1-2
D: -
size: once
DNA: TGTGCCAGCAGCCCATACAGGATCGGAAAATATGGCTACACCTTC
CDR3: CASSPYRIGKYGYTF

V: TRBV5-5
J: TRBJ2-3
D: TRBD2
size: once
DNA: TGTGCCAGCAGCTGGGGGGAGGGAACAGATACGCAGTATTTT
CDR3: CASSWGEGTDTQYF

V: TRBV6-5
J: TRBJ2-1
D: -
size: -
DNA: TGTGCCAGCAGTATGGACGGCTCCTACTACAATGAGCAGTTCTTC
CDR3: CASSMDGSYYNEQFF

V: TRBV18
J: TRBJ2-7
D: -
size: -
DNA: TGTGCCAGCTCTTCGGGACTTTCTCCCGAGCAGTACTTC
CDR3: CASSSGLSPEQYF

V: TRBV28
J: TRBJ2-7
D: -
size: -
DNA: TGTGCCAGCAGTTTATCGGGACGGATCTACGAGCAGTACTTC
CDR3: CASSLSGRIYEQYF

V: TRBV19
J: TRBJ2-3
D: -
size: -
DNA: TGTGCCCAAGATACGCAGTATTTT
CDR3: CAQDTQYF

V: TRBV4-1
J: TRBJ1-1
D: TRBD1
size: -
DNA: TGCGCCAGCAGCCAAGAACCAACTCAGGGGGCTGAAACTGAAGCTTTCTTT
CDR3: CASSQEPTQGAETEAFF

V: TRBV6-4
J: TRBJ2-3
D: TRBD2
size: few
DNA: TGTGCCAGCAGTGACGGGGTAGCGGGAGTGGATACGCAGTATTTT
CDR3: CASSDGVAGVDTQYF

V: TRBV11-2
J: TRBJ1-5
D: -
size: -
DNA: TGTGCCAGCAGCTTAGGCCAGAGCAATCAGCCCCAGCATTTT
CDR3: CASSLGQSNQPQHF

V: TRBV6-5
J: TRBJ2-7
D: TRBD1
size: -
DNA: TGTGCCAGCAGCTCCGGGACAGGGATATCCTACGAGCAGTACTTC
CDR3: CASSSGTGISYEQYF

V: TRBV2
J: TRBJ2-3
D: -
size: -
DNA: TGTGCCAGGAAGCCGATAGGACAGTCCAGCACAGATACGCAGTATTTT
CDR3: CARKPIGQSSTDTQYF

V: TRBV11-3
J: TRBJ2-1
D: -
size: -
DNA: TGTGCCAGCAGCTTAGTCCTGGGGGGCCTAAATGAGCAGTTCTTC
CDR3: CASSLVLGGLNEQFF

V: TRBV10-3
J: TRBJ2-7
D: -
size: -
DNA: TGTGCCATCAGTGATGTTTTCGGGGCCCAAGAGGGGAGCGAGCAGTACTTC
CDR3: CAISDVFGAQEGSEQYF

V: TRBV30
J: TRBJ1-5
D: -
size: -
DNA: TGTGCCTGGAGTGTACAGGACGATCAGCCCCAGCATTTT
CDR3: CAWSVQDDQPQHF

V: TRBV5-6
J: TRBJ1-5
D: -
size: -
DNA: TGTGCCAGCAGCTTCCAGTGGGGGGGCAATCAGCCCCAGCATTTT
CDR3: CASSFQWGGNQPQHF

V: TRBV5-1
J: TRBJ2-7
D: -
size: -
DNA: TGCGCCAGCAGCACCTGGACCGATACTTACGAGCAGTACTTC
CDR3: CASSTWTDTYEQYF

V: TRBV6-4
J: TRBJ2-1
D: TRBD2
size: once
DNA: TGTGCCAGCAGCCAACTAGCGGGAGGGCCATTGAATGAGCAGTTCTTC
CDR3: CASSQLAGGPLNEQFF

V: TRBV6-1
J: TRBJ1-1
D: -
size: -
DNA: TGTGCCAGCAGTGGAGGGGCTTTCTTT
CDR3: CASSGGAFF

V: TRBV4-1
J: TRBJ2-2
D: TRBD1
size: few
DNA: TGCGCCAGCAGCCAAGGACAGGGGGTCTTAGGGGAGCTGTTTTTT
CDR3: CASSQGQGVLGELFF

V: TRBV11-2
J: TRBJ1-1
D: -
size: -
DNA: TGTGCCAGCAGCCCTGGCACTGAAGCTTTCTTT
CDR3: CASSPGTEAFF

V: TRBV12-5
J: TRBJ2-2
D: -
size: once
DNA: TGTGCTAGTGTTAGCCAGGGGGGTCCCCTTTTAGGCGGGGAGCTGTTTTTT
CDR3: CASVSQGGPLLGGELFF

V: TRBV5-5
J: TRBJ2-7
D: -
size: -
DNA: TGTGCCAGCAGCCCGGACAGGGAGGGTATGTACTTC
CDR3: CASSPDREGMYF

V: TRBV4-1
J: TRBJ2-7
D: -
size: -
DNA: TGCGCCAGCAGCCAAGATCGGGGATGGAACGAGCAGTACTTC
CDR3: CASSQDRGWNEQYF

V: TRBV4-1
J: TRBJ2-7
D: -
size: -
DNA: TGCGCCAGCAGCCAAGTTGGTAAAGACTACGAGCAGTACTTC
CDR3: CASSQVGKDYEQYF

V: TRBV28
J: TRBJ1-5
D: -
size: -
DNA: TGTGCCAGCAGTTTATTTGGTCTCGGTAGTAGGACTCAGCCCCAGCATTTT
CDR3: CASSLFGLGSRTQPQHF

V: TRBV28
J: TRBJ2-1
D: TRBD2
size: -
DNA: TGTGCCAGCAGTTTAACCCGGACTAGATATCATGAGCAGTTCTTC
CDR3: CASSLTRTRYHEQFF

V: TRBV9
J: TRBJ2-7
D: -
size: -
DNA: TGTGCCAGCAGCGTAGCTGGATTCTCCTACGAGCAGTACTTC
CDR3: CASSVAGFSYEQYF

V: TRBV2
J: TRBJ2-3
D: TRBD2
size: -
DNA: TGTGCCATAGCAGCCTTCAGCGGGAGTGTTGATACAGATACGCAGTATTTT
CDR3: CAIAAFSGSVDTDTQYF

V: TRBV28
J: TRBJ1-1
D: TRBD1
size: once
DNA: TGTGCCAGCAGTTTGGACAGGATAAACACTGAAGCTTTCTTT
CDR3: CASSLDRINTEAFF